Below are 29 T cell receptor beta chains sequenced from a single sample in a study of molecular identifiers for immune sequencing clone quantification. TCRdb fed the PCR reads into MiXCR, producing one record per CDR3 protein. The sample has 400,000 to 600,000 distinct CDR3 sequences, over 20% seen once; the top ten hold approximately 0.84%. The specimen sequenced was naive CD8+ T cells from blood, with Jurkat cell RNA spiked in. Specified subset: FACS-sorted CD8+CD4-CCR7+CD45RA+ naive T cells. These receptors were collected from a human donor in good health. Some libraries in this study had Jurkat cell RNA spiked in.

Notes on this clonotype: Given a much more abundant clone one base away, this may be a read error. This chain links TRBV20-1 with TRBJ1-2, with D uncertain. Trimming pared 4 bases from V and 2 bases from J, leaving 20 bases between. Germline CDR1 reads DFQATT; CDR2 reads SNEGSKA (reference sequence). This CDR3 has 16 amino acids. The CDR3 DNA follows: TGCAGTGCTATAAAGGATCGCGCAGGTCCCAACTATGGCTACACCTTC. Amino acids: CSAIKDRAGPNYGYTF.

The V gene is TRBV15, the J gene TRBJ2-5, with TRBD2 identical over 10 bases. The CDR3 loop spans 16 amino acids. Per the germline V gene, CDR1 is LNHNV and CDR2 is YYDKDF (reference sequence). The ends lost 4 bases at V and 4 bases at J; junction bases unmatched: 9. Here the CDR3 reads CATSTSLSSGRETQYF. The CDR3 coding sequence is TGTGCCACCAGCACCTCACTCTCTAGCGGGAGAGAGACCCAGTACTTC.

Only a few counts were recorded for this clonotype. The gene calls are TRBV14 and TRBJ2-5; D is ambiguous. From germline, CDR1 is SGHDN and CDR2 FVKESK. V lost 4 bases and J lost 5, with 11 bases in between. This CDR3 region has 13 residues. Written as DNA, the CDR3 is TGTGCCAGCAGCCCGAAGAGATGGGAGACCCAGTACTTC. Protein product: CASSPKRWETQYF.

At least ten counts were recorded for this clonotype. The CDR3 DNA follows: TGTGCCAGCAGCTTAGGCGGTGGCAGGGACCCTTATGGCTACACCTTC. Amino acid sequence: CASSLGGGRDPYGYTF. The rearrangement links TRBV13 to TRBJ1-2; D might be TRBD1 (5 bases). The CDR3 extends over 16 amino acids. Trimming cost V 0 bases and J 5 bases, with 16 bases left between them. The germline V gene has CDR1 PRHDT and CDR2 FYEKMQ (reference sequence).

This clonotype has more than one count but fewer than ten. The chain couples TRBV11-2 to TRBJ2-3; D gene uncertain. V lost 4 bases and J lost 0, with 11 bases in between. The V gene's germline CDR1 is SGHAT and CDR2 FQNNGV. There are 15 residues in the CDR3. The CDR3 DNA reads as TGTGCCAGCAGCTGGGTGCGGCGGAGCACAGATACGCAGTATTTT. Protein sequence: CASSWVRRSTDTQYF.

This clonotype was seen only a few times. This chain uses TRBV30 with TRBJ2-7; 9 bases are a match to TRBD1. There are 14 residues in the CDR3. The germline CDR1 and CDR2 sequences are GTSNPN and SVGIG (reference sequence). V lost 2 bases, J lost 6 bases, and 8 bases stayed unmatched. The CDR3: CAWSYGTGLGEQYF. The CDR3 DNA follows: TGTGCCTGGAGTTACGGGACAGGGTTGGGCGAGCAGTACTTC.

The chain combines TRBV12-3 or TRBV12-4 with TRBJ2-5; 12 bases are shared with TRBD2. This CDR3 spans 15 amino acids. After removal of 5 bases from V and 4 bases from J, the junction contained 5 bases not matched to a gene. CDR3 loop: CASSPPGLAGETQYF. CDR3 DNA: TGTGCCAGCAGTCCCCCGGGACTAGCGGGAGAGACCCAGTACTTC.

This clonotype was picked up a small number of times. This chain uses TRBV20-1 with TRBJ1-1; D uncertain. The CDR3 has 12 residues. Looked up from germline, CDR1 is DFQATT and CDR2 is SNEGSKA (reference sequence). V lost 7 bases to trimming and J lost 0 bases, with 9 bases between them. The CDR3 DNA is TGCAGTGGGGGTCGAATGAACACTGAAGCTTTCTTT. This gives the protein CSGGRMNTEAFF.

V is TRBV11-2 and J is TRBJ2-7; D perhaps matches TRBD2 (5 bases). Trimming took off 5 bases at V and 9 bases at J, with 14 bases between the two ends. The CDR3 totals 12 residues. The germline gives CDR1 SGHAT, CDR2 FQNNGV. The CDR3 DNA is TGTGCCAGCAGCACCCTAGACGGGATGCAGTACTTC. Amino acids: CASSTLDGMQYF.

This clonotype came up once. This may come from a read error, since a much larger clone is one base off. The V gene is TRBV27, the J gene TRBJ2-5; D is possibly TRBD1 (5 bases). CDR1 and CDR2 from the germline V gene are MNHEY and SMNVEV (reference sequence). This CDR3 spans 16 amino acids. The CDR3 reads CAGSLIAGSSQETQYF. The CDR3 DNA sequence: TGTGCCGGCAGTTTAATTGCAGGGTCGAGCCAAGAGACCCAGTACTTC.

This clonotype has at least ten counts. V is TRBV29-1 and J is TRBJ1-1; 9 bases align to TRBD1. This CDR3 is built from 14 residues. Germline-derived CDR1 and CDR2 are SQVTM and ANQGSEA. Losses at the gene ends were 1 base for V and 5 bases for J; bases not matched to a gene: 5. The CDR3 sequence is CSVEAQGARTEAFF. The CDR3 DNA reads as TGCAGCGTTGAAGCACAGGGGGCGCGGACTGAAGCTTTCTTT.

As concerns this clonotype: A read error is possible here, since a much larger clone lies one base away. Here the CDR3 DNA reads TGCGCCAGCAGCCAAGATCCTCAGGCCGTTTTCTTT. This encodes CASSQDPQAVFF. V usage is TRBV4-1 and J usage is TRBJ1-1; D gene unclear. The CDR3 runs 12 residues. V was cut by 0 bases and J by 13 bases, with 12 bases left in between. Germline loops: CDR1 MGHRA, CDR2 YSYEKL.

The table lists this clonotype with a few counts. This chain links TRBV30 with TRBJ2-7, with D uncertain. V lost 1 base to trimming and J lost 1 base, with 17 bases between them. In germline, CDR1 is GTSNPN, CDR2 SVGIG (reference sequence). The length of the CDR3 is 16 residues. This CDR3 reads CAWSDALAGWSYEQYF. CDR3 sequence (DNA): TGTGCCTGGAGTGACGCCCTGGCCGGATGGTCCTACGAGCAGTACTTC.

A few counts support this clonotype. This sequence joins TRBV7-3 and TRBJ2-1, with unresolved D. V lost 5 bases and J 8 bases, leaving 13 bases between the germline ends. The germline V gene has CDR1 SGHTA and CDR2 FQGTGA. The CDR3 extends over 13 amino acids. The CDR3 region is CASSLKRSDEQFF. CDR3 bases: TGTGCCAGCAGCCTAAAACGAAGCGATGAGCAGTTCTTC.

This clonotype was detected only a few times. The chain has TRBV2 and TRBJ2-7; 7 nucleotides line up with TRBD1. The J segment lost 2 bases and the V segment lost 6 bases, leaving 10 bases of the junction unmatched. This CDR3 contains 15 residues. Germline CDR1 is SNHLY and CDR2 is FYNNEI. Written as DNA, the CDR3 is TGTGCCAGCAGCTTGCTGACAGGGCCAGCCTACGAGCAGTACTTC. It specifies CASSLLTGPAYEQYF.

This sequence joins TRBV10-3 and TRBJ1-2; TRBD1 matches 7 bases. J was trimmed by 5 bases and V by 5 bases; bases with no gene match: 8. Germline lookup yields CDR1 ENHRY and CDR2 SYGVKD. The CDR3 is 14 amino acids. CDR3 DNA: TGTGCCATCAGTAACCCAGACAGGGCATATGGCTACACCTTC. This codes for CAISNPDRAYGYTF.

The chain employs TRBV12-3 or TRBV12-4 and TRBJ1-2, with TRBD1 identical over 10 bases. The CDR3 totals 16 residues. Trimming took 5 bases from V and 5 from J; bases not matched to a gene: 11. CDR3 sequence: CASSGTGDIGIYGYTF. In DNA, the CDR3 is TGTGCCAGCAGTGGGACAGGGGACATCGGAATTTATGGCTACACCTTC.

In its sample, this clonotype was seen a few times. V is TRBV3-1 and J is TRBJ2-7; possible D gene TRBD2, 5 bases. This CDR3 has 16 amino acids. V lost 3 bases and J lost 3, with 18 bases in between. Germline V CDR1 and CDR2: LGHDT, YNNKEL (reference sequence). CDR3 residues: CASSHPAGGSYYEQYF. The CDR3 DNA follows: TGTGCCAGCAGCCATCCGGCGGGCGGGTCCTACTACGAGCAGTACTTC.

About this clonotype itself: One end of the junction fails to match germline, which may point to a read error. The V call is TRBV19, the J call TRBJ1-3; D not resolved. CDR3 length: 19 residues. CDR1 and CDR2 (germline): LNHDA, SQIVND (reference sequence). The CDR3 DNA sequence: TGTGCCAGTAGCTTAGGTTCTTTAGTAGGTTTTTCGGCTGGAAACACCATGTATTTT. Its translation: CASSLGSLVGFSAGNTMYF.

The chain carries TRBV2 and TRBJ2-3; possible D gene TRBD2, 6 bases. The CDR3 consists of 14 residues. Germline assignment: CDR1 SNHLY and CDR2 FYNNEI. Trimming cost V 2 bases and J 3 bases, with 9 bases left between them. The CDR3 here is CASSEFSGTDTQYF. The CDR3 DNA reads as TGTGCCAGCAGTGAATTTAGCGGAACAGATACGCAGTATTTT.

Comment on this clonotype: Germline and junction disagree at one end, which may indicate a read error. This chain uses TRBV14 with TRBJ2-2; TRBD2 matches 7 bases. Germline values: CDR1 SGHDN, CDR2 FVKESK. CDR3 length: 13 residues. Here the CDR3 reads CASSPLAPGELVF. CDR3 nucleotides: TGTGCCAGCAGCCCACTAGCGCCCGGGGAGCTGGTTTTT.

This chain uses TRBV27 with TRBJ2-3; tentatively, D is TRBD2 (7 bases). V was shortened by 1 base and J by 2 bases, with 16 bases between the two germline ends. Germline-derived CDR1 and CDR2 are MNHEY and SMNVEV (reference sequence). The CDR3 contains 17 residues. This chain's CDR3 is CASSLLTPGGPTDTQYF. In DNA form, the CDR3 reads TGTGCCAGCAGTTTATTGACCCCCGGGGGGCCCACAGATACGCAGTATTTT.

This clonotype was seen a few times. The rearrangement uses TRBV7-9 and TRBJ2-1, with D possibly matching TRBD2 (6 bases). CDR1 and CDR2 (germline): SEHNR, FQNEAQ (reference sequence). The CDR3 runs 14 residues. With 10 bases removed from V and 0 bases from J, the gap between germline ends came to 13 bases. Written as DNA, the CDR3 is TGTGCCAACGGGGAGGACCCCTCCTACAATGAGCAGTTCTTC. As protein: CANGEDPSYNEQFF.

This clonotype occurred a few times. This chain joins TRBV6-5 and TRBJ2-1; 7 bases line up with TRBD1. Germline V gives CDR1 MNHEY, CDR2 SVGAGI. The CDR3 length is 18 residues. Trimming cost V 2 bases and J 3 bases; bases outside gene matches: 13. CDR3 residues: CASSYLPQGQPNYNEQFF. DNA of the CDR3: TGTGCCAGCAGTTACCTACCCCAGGGACAGCCGAACTACAATGAGCAGTTCTTC.

In its sample, this clonotype was seen many times. The chain links TRBV5-1 to TRBJ1-3, with TRBD1 matching 7 bases. The ends lost 5 bases at V and 0 bases at J; junction bases unmatched: 5. CDR1 SGHRS and CDR2 YFSETQ come from the germline V gene. The CDR3 covers 15 residues. DNA for the CDR3: TGCGCCAGCAGGCCTGACAGGGACTCTGGAAACACCATATATTTT. As protein: CASRPDRDSGNTIYF.

Points on this clonotype: Being one base from a much bigger clone, this may be a read error. The chain combines TRBV29-1 with TRBJ1-3, with TRBD1 as a possible D gene (5 bases). CDR3 length: 15 residues. Per the germline V gene, CDR1 is SQVTM and CDR2 is ANQGSEA. The CDR3 sequence: CSVEGGAPSENTIYF. For the CDR3, the DNA is TGCAGCGTTGAAGGCGGGGCCCCCTCTGAAAACACCATATATTTT.

A note on this clonotype: With a much larger clone just one base away, this may be a read error. The rearrangement uses TRBV3-1 and TRBJ2-3; D unresolved. The CDR3 runs 14 residues. Germline CDR1 LGHDT, CDR2 YNNKEL (reference sequence). The DNA for the CDR3 is TGTGTCAGCAGCCAAGTCTTGGGTACAGATACGCAGTATTTT. This encodes CVSSQVLGTDTQYF.

This clonotype was detected ten times or more. The chain employs TRBV5-1 and TRBJ2-3; D is unresolved. From germline, CDR1 is SGHRS and CDR2 YFSETQ. This CDR3 region has 15 residues. V lost 4 bases and J lost 0, with 12 bases in between. The CDR3 coding sequence is TGCGCCAGCAGCCCCGTAACGGATAGCACAGATACGCAGTATTTT. It specifies CASSPVTDSTDTQYF.

This clonotype was counted only a few times. This rearrangement joins TRBV19 to TRBJ2-1; D possibly corresponds to TRBD2 (5 bases). V lost 5 bases to trimming and J lost 9 bases, with 11 bases between them. This CDR3 is 12 amino acids long. CDR1 is LNHDA and CDR2 is SQIVND in the germline V gene (reference sequence). The CDR3 reads CASSPGVPEQFF. The CDR3 DNA is TGTGCCAGTAGTCCCGGGGTACCTGAGCAGTTCTTC.